The 4 T cell receptor beta chains below were found in one sample sequenced in a study of T cell changes during pregnancy in multiple sclerosis. The repertoire was sequenced with immunoSEQ multiplex PCR; TCRdb's copy has only in-frame clones and lacks some. Here the sample spans about 57,000 clones, around 93% being singletons. The input for sequencing was peripheral blood, taken after pregnancy. These receptors were collected from a female donor in good health, enrolled as a control in a pregnancy study.

V is TRBV7-6 and J is TRBJ1-5; D gene ambiguous. Trimming took off 3 bases at V and 4 bases at J, with 7 bases between the two ends. Per germline, CDR1 SGHVS and CDR2 FNYEAQ. CDR3 size: 13 residues. CDR3 in DNA: TGTGCCAGCAGCTTGGAGCGGAATCAGCCCCAGCATTTT. Translating it yields CASSLERNQPQHF.

The chain uses TRBV5-1 and TRBJ2-7; 7 positions match TRBD1. V trimming: 3 bases; J trimming: 1 base; junction bases outside the gene matches: 4. Germline CDR1 SGHRS, CDR2 YFSETQ. The CDR3 has 14 amino acids. For the CDR3, the DNA is TGCGCCAGCAGCTCCCTGACAGGGTCCTACGAGCAGTACTTC. It codes for CASSSLTGSYEQYF.

The rearrangement links TRBV7-3 to TRBJ2-1, with 8 bases identical to TRBD2. The CDR3 extends over 12 amino acids. Germline loops: CDR1 SGHTA, CDR2 FQGTGA. V shed 5 bases, J shed 9 bases, and the junction held 3 bases outside the gene matches. CDR3 bases: TGTGCCAGCAGCCCCGGGGGGGGTGAGCAGTTCTTC. This codes for CASSPGGGEQFF.

The chain joins TRBV5-1 to TRBJ1-1; D gene ambiguous. The CDR3 spans 14 residues. V was shortened by 1 base and J by 0 bases, with 7 bases between the two germline ends. From germline, CDR1 is SGHRS and CDR2 YFSETQ. The CDR3, as DNA: TGCGCCAGCAGCTTGTTGGAGCTGAACACTGAAGCTTTCTTT. Protein product: CASSLLELNTEAFF. Full variable domain (outside the CDR3, taken from reference TRBV5-1 and TRBJ1-1): KAGVTQTPRYLIKTRGQQVTLSCSPISGHRSVSWYQQTPGQGLQFLFEYFSETQRNKGNFPGRFSGRQFSNSRSEMNVSTLELGDSALYLCASSLLELNTEAFFGQGTRLTVV.